Listed here are 27 T cell receptor beta chains from one sample, sequenced in a study of OX40 agonist ivuxolimab in advanced cancers. The repertoire was sequenced with immunoSEQ multiplex PCR; TCRdb's copy has only in-frame clones and lacks some. The table has 65,000 to 90,000 clones, around 80% seen once. Sequenced here: CD4+ or CD8+ T cells sorted from blood, sampled in a trial of the OX40 agonist ivuxolimab. These receptors originate from an adult with an advanced solid tumor such as melanoma, head and neck, liver or kidney cancer.

The chain couples TRBV18 to TRBJ1-1; tentative D call: TRBD1 (6 bases). This CDR3 comprises 15 residues. Germline CDR1 is KGHSH and CDR2 is LQKENI. Trimming took 0 bases from V and 4 from J, leaving 12 bases between them. This CDR3 reads CASSPPGGRITEAFF. CDR3 in DNA: TGTGCCAGCTCACCACCCGGGGGGCGCATCACTGAAGCTTTCTTT.

The J gene is TRBJ2-7, the V gene TRBV6-1; D is undetermined. The V end lost 4 bases, the J end lost 6 bases, and 16 bases lay between the germline ends. This CDR3 has 14 amino acids. Germline lookup yields CDR1 MNHNS and CDR2 SASEGT. CDR3 sequence (DNA): TGTGCCAGCAGTGCCATCTCATCTTCGGGCGAGCAGTACTTC. It encodes CASSAISSSGEQYF.

The chain uses TRBV19 and TRBJ2-3; D may be TRBD2 (6 bases). The CDR3 extends over 13 amino acids. The germline V and J ends were trimmed by 7 bases and 5 bases, with 13 bases remaining between them. CDR1 is LNHDA and CDR2 is SQIVND in the germline V gene (reference sequence). The DNA for the CDR3 is TGTGCCAGTAATGAAAGGGGACTAGATACGCAGTATTTT. Its translation is CASNERGLDTQYF.

The chain combines TRBV5-6 with TRBJ2-1; 8 positions agree with TRBD2. The junction had 5 bases not matched to a gene; V was cut back by 0 bases and J by 0 bases. The CDR3 consists of 17 residues. Germline lookup yields CDR1 SGHDT and CDR2 YYEEEE. The chain's CDR3 is CASSLVALAGSYNEQFF. CDR3 sequence (DNA): TGTGCCAGCAGCTTGGTGGCTCTAGCGGGCTCCTACAATGAGCAGTTCTTC.

This chain joins TRBV5-1 and TRBJ2-5; a possible D gene is TRBD2 (6 bases). V lost 1 base and J lost 5, with 18 bases in between. The CDR3 consists of 16 residues. Germline CDR1 is SGHRS and CDR2 is YFSETQ. CDR3 sequence (DNA): TGCGCCAGCAGCTTGATTCAGGCTGAGGGGAGGGAGACCCAGTACTTC. It is translated as CASSLIQAEGRETQYF.

This clone was seen just once. V usage is TRBV28 and J usage is TRBJ2-3, with D tentatively TRBD2 (5 bases). Per germline, CDR1 MDHEN and CDR2 SYDVKM. V gave up 3 bases and J gave up 11 bases, with 12 bases separating them. CDR3 length: 12 amino acids. The DNA of the CDR3 is TGTGCCAGCAGTTTTCCGGGTGCGGGGCAGTATTTT. Amino acid sequence: CASSFPGAGQYF. Full variable domain (rest looked up from reference TRBV28 and TRBJ2-3): DVKVTQSSRYLVKRTGEKVFLECVQDMDHENMFWYRQDPGLGLRLIYFSYDVKMKEKGDIPEGYSVSREKKERFSLILESASTNQTSMYLCASSFPGAGQYFGPGTRLTVL.

V gene TRBV7-2 combines with J gene TRBJ1-3; D not certain. Trimming took off 1 base at V and 1 base at J, with 14 bases between the two ends. CDR1 is SGHTA, CDR2 FQGNSA, per germline. CDR3 size: 17 residues. The CDR3 DNA is TGTGCCAGCAGCTTAGAACTGGTGGGGAGGTCTGGAAACACCATATATTTT. Protein: CASSLELVGRSGNTIYF.

The V gene is TRBV9, the J gene TRBJ2-7, with D uncertain. Deletions cut 2 bases from V and 0 bases from J, with 12 bases between. The germline V gene has CDR1 SGDLS and CDR2 YYNGEE. CDR3 length: 15 residues. This chain's CDR3 is CASSVGPAGSYEQYF. The CDR3 nucleotides read TGTGCCAGCAGCGTCGGACCCGCCGGCTCCTACGAGCAGTACTTC. Full variable domain (rest looked up from reference TRBV9 and TRBJ2-7): DSGVTQTPKHLITATGQRVTLRCSPRSGDLSVYWYQQSLDQGLQFLIQYYNGEERAKGNILERFSAQQFPDLHSELNLSSLELGDSALYFCASSVGPAGSYEQYFGPGTRLTVT.

This sequence joins TRBV10-3 and TRBJ1-2, with 8 positions matching TRBD1. CDR1 is ENHRY and CDR2 is SYGVKD in the germline V gene. The CDR3 has 12 residues. The J segment lost 6 bases and the V segment lost 6 bases, leaving 3 bases of the junction unmatched. CDR3 coding DNA: TGTGCCATCAGGACAGGGGACGATGGCTACACCTTC. It yields the protein CAIRTGDDGYTF.

This sequence joins TRBV28 and TRBJ2-5; 7 bases map to TRBD1. V shed 6 bases and J 0 bases; nucleotides not matched to a gene: 7. This CDR3 is built from 15 residues. Germline CDR1 and CDR2: MDHEN and SYDVKM. The CDR3 loop reads CASRGIQGDQETQYF. CDR3 DNA: TGTGCCAGCAGAGGTATCCAGGGGGACCAAGAGACCCAGTACTTC. The entire variable domain, with the rest obtained from reference TRBV28 and TRBJ2-5, is as follows: DVKVTQSSRYLVKRTGEKVFLECVQDMDHENMFWYRQDPGLGLRLIYFSYDVKMKEKGDIPEGYSVSREKKERFSLILESASTNQTSMYLCASRGIQGDQETQYFGPGTRLLVL.

The rearrangement uses TRBV11-3 and TRBJ2-2; the D gene is possibly TRBD2 (5 bases). The germline V gene encodes CDR1 SGHNT and CDR2 YENEEA. V lost 8 bases and J lost 1, with 11 bases in between. CDR3 length: 14 residues. In DNA form, the CDR3 reads TGTGCCAGCGCGGCTGGAGGGAACACCGGGGAGCTGTTTTTT. This sequence encodes CASAAGGNTGELFF.

This clone was picked up a small number of times. Additional DNA sequences in this sample encode the identical CDR3. The rearrangement joins TRBV9 to TRBJ1-5; D not certain. Germline assignment: CDR1 SGDLS and CDR2 YYNGEE. With 4 bases removed from V and 5 bases from J, the gap between germline ends came to 10 bases. The CDR3 has 13 residues. CDR3 region: CASSPDPDQPQHF. DNA for the CDR3: TGTGCCAGCAGCCCCGACCCAGATCAGCCCCAGCATTTT.

The chain links TRBV4-1 to TRBJ1-2; D gene unclear. The germline CDR1 and CDR2 sequences are MGHRA and YSYEKL. The CDR3 loop spans 15 amino acids. V was cut by 0 bases and J by 3 bases, with 11 bases left in between. The CDR3 sequence: CASSQEQQVYYGYTF. CDR3 nucleotides: TGCGCCAGCAGCCAAGAACAGCAGGTTTACTATGGCTACACCTTC.

The chain has TRBV6-5 and TRBJ2-3; D gene uncertain. This CDR3 is 11 amino acids long. Germline V CDR1 and CDR2: MNHEY, SVGAGI. Trimming left V 6 bases short and J 8 bases short, with 9 bases between. CDR3 coding DNA: TGTGCCAGCAGCCGCTGGGGTACGCAGTATTTT. Amino acids: CASSRWGTQYF.

V is TRBV4-1 and J is TRBJ2-1, with 8 bases fitting TRBD2. Germline CDR1 MGHRA, CDR2 YSYEKL. There are 16 residues in the CDR3. The J segment lost 4 bases and the V segment lost 4 bases, leaving 9 bases of the junction unmatched. The DNA of the CDR3 is TGCGCCAGCAGCCGACAATCGGGGGGGGATTACAATGAGCAGTTCTTC. It specifies CASSRQSGGDYNEQFF.

The gene calls are TRBV7-6 and TRBJ2-1; D unclear. Trimming removed 1 base at V and 9 bases at J, with 13 bases between. Germline V lookup: CDR1 SGHVS, CDR2 FNYEAQ. The CDR3 consists of 14 residues. DNA of the CDR3: TGTGCCAGCAGCTTAGGACCCGAGTCCGGTGAGCAGTTCTTC. Residues: CASSLGPESGEQFF. Using reference TRBV7-6 and TRBJ2-1 for the parts outside the CDR3, the full variable domain is GAGVSQSPRYKVTKRGQDVALRCDPISGHVSLYWYRQALGQGPEFLTYFNYEAQQDKSGLPNDRFSAERPEGSISTLTIQRTEQRDSAMYRCASSLGPESGEQFFGPGTRLTVL.

The genes are TRBV19 and TRBJ2-1; no reliable D call. This CDR3 has 16 residues. Germline CDR1 LNHDA, CDR2 SQIVND (reference sequence). V lost 5 bases to trimming and J lost 4 bases, with 18 bases between them. The CDR3 DNA reads as TGTGCCAGTAGTGAACGGAATCAGATACGTTACAATGAGCAGTTCTTC. It codes for CASSERNQIRYNEQFF.

This sequence joins TRBV9 and TRBJ2-3; D is perhaps TRBD2 (6 bases). The germline V and J ends were trimmed by 0 bases and 6 bases, with 8 bases remaining between them. Looked up from germline, CDR1 is SGDLS and CDR2 is YYNGEE. This CDR3 is 13 amino acids long. The CDR3 DNA reads TGTGCCAGCAGCGTAGGGGAGGAGGATACGCAGTATTTT. It is translated as CASSVGEEDTQYF.

The CDR3 DNA sequence: TGTGCCAGCAGCCAAGATAGAGGAGGGGAGCTGTTTTTT. Amino acid sequence: CASSQDRGGELFF. This chain links TRBV14 with TRBJ2-2, with D uncertain. The CDR3 consists of 13 residues. Germline CDR1 and CDR2: SGHDN and FVKESK. V lost 0 bases to trimming and J lost 8 bases, with 7 bases between them.

This clone was observed at least ten times. This chain connects TRBV7-9 to TRBJ1-2; 7 bases align to TRBD1. Germline-derived CDR1 and CDR2 are SEHNR and FQNEAQ (reference sequence). Trimming took 5 bases from V and 2 from J; bases not matched to a gene: 11. The CDR3 has 16 amino acids. CDR3 coding DNA: TGTGCCAGCAGCCCCCAGGGGGTCAGGGAGAACTATGGCTACACCTTC. This codes for CASSPQGVRENYGYTF.

This clone was counted a single time. The gene calls are TRBV9 and TRBJ1-3; no reliable D call. With 0 bases removed from V and 0 bases from J, the gap between germline ends came to 7 bases. From germline, CDR1 is SGDLS and CDR2 YYNGEE. The CDR3 loop spans 15 amino acids. The CDR3 spells CASSVGGSSGNTIYF. The CDR3 bases are TGTGCCAGCAGCGTAGGCGGAAGCTCTGGAAACACCATATATTTT.

This rearrangement joins TRBV28 to TRBJ2-7; the match to TRBD1 covers 8 bases. Germline lookup yields CDR1 MDHEN and CDR2 SYDVKM. The CDR3 runs 14 residues. V shed 3 bases, J shed 5 bases, and the junction held 6 bases outside the gene matches. CDR3 amino acids: CASSLTGEAHEQYF. For the CDR3, the DNA is TGTGCCAGCAGTTTGACAGGGGAGGCCCACGAGCAGTACTTC. Full variable domain (missing parts from reference TRBV28 and TRBJ2-7): DVKVTQSSRYLVKRTGEKVFLECVQDMDHENMFWYRQDPGLGLRLIYFSYDVKMKEKGDIPEGYSVSREKKERFSLILESASTNQTSMYLCASSLTGEAHEQYFGPGTRLTVT.

The chain couples TRBV13 to TRBJ2-7; 8 positions agree with TRBD2. There are 16 residues in the CDR3. Losses at the gene ends were 2 bases for V and 3 bases for J; bases not matched to a gene: 9. Germline values: CDR1 PRHDT, CDR2 FYEKMQ (reference sequence). The CDR3 nucleotides are TGTGCCAGCAGCTTACTACTCGGACGGGGGGGCTACGAGCAGTACTTC. Translated: CASSLLLGRGGYEQYF.

The chain joins TRBV28 to TRBJ1-4, with 9 bases identical to TRBD1. Per germline, CDR1 MDHEN and CDR2 SYDVKM. Germline trimming cut 7 bases from V and 7 bases from J; bases unmatched to any gene: 4. This CDR3 is 13 amino acids long. The CDR3 is CASNHRGREKLFF. The CDR3 bases are TGTGCCAGCAACCACAGGGGGCGTGAAAAACTGTTTTTT.

This chain links TRBV28 with TRBJ2-6, with D hard to call. Germline V lookup: CDR1 MDHEN, CDR2 SYDVKM. V lost 7 bases, J lost 1 base, and 5 bases lay in between. The CDR3 sequence is 13 residues long. The CDR3 protein is CASTPSGANVLTF. In DNA form, the CDR3 reads TGTGCCAGCACTCCGTCTGGGGCCAACGTCCTGACTTTC. Full variable domain (missing parts from reference TRBV28 and TRBJ2-6): DVKVTQSSRYLVKRTGEKVFLECVQDMDHENMFWYRQDPGLGLRLIYFSYDVKMKEKGDIPEGYSVSREKKERFSLILESASTNQTSMYLCASTPSGANVLTFGAGSRLTVL.

The CDR3 sequence: CAISESKMLGLRSNQPQHF. The CDR3 DNA reads as TGTGCCATCAGTGAGTCGAAGATGCTGGGATTAAGGAGCAATCAGCCCCAGCATTTT. This sequence joins TRBV10-3 and TRBJ1-5; D call uncertain. V was trimmed by 0 bases and J by 1 base, leaving 19 bases between them. Germline-derived CDR1 and CDR2 are ENHRY and SYGVKD. The CDR3 is 19 amino acids.

The J gene is TRBJ2-7, the V gene TRBV28; D remains unclear. The CDR3 is 14 residues long. V was trimmed by 7 bases and J by 3 bases, leaving 16 bases between them. Germline CDR1 reads MDHEN; CDR2 reads SYDVKM. DNA for the CDR3: TGTGCCAGCATGAGACGGCAAACCGGCTACGAGCAGTACTTC. Encoded protein: CASMRRQTGYEQYF.